These T cell receptor beta chains were read from a single sample in a study of blood T cell repertoires in COVID-19. Measured with immunoSEQ multiplex PCR; TCRdb has only the in-frame clones, and not every one. The table includes a few hundred thousand clones, under 90% detected once. Input material: PBMCs or T cells enriched from blood (not recorded which). Source of these receptors: a woman under 40 who had recovered from COVID-19. CDR3s include the opening cysteine and the closing phenylalanine or tryptophan. Each record gives: CDR3 DNA, CDR3 protein, D gene, V gene, CDR3 length, J gene, clone size. A D gene is named only where the DNA matches it firmly. Part of the rows lack a size; the others show once, few, many or a class for expanded clones.

DNA: TGTGCTAGTGGTTTGGTACTGGGGCAGATAGTCTACGAGCAGTACTTC
CDR3: CASGLVLGQIVYEQYF
D: NA
V: TRBV12-5
length: 16
J: TRBJ2-7
size: NA

DNA: TGTGCCAGCACCAGGTCTGGCTACGAGCAGTACTTC
CDR3: CASTRSGYEQYF
D: NA
V: TRBV30
length: 12
J: TRBJ2-7
size: NA

DNA: TGTGCCAGCAGCCAGTACAGTGATGAGCAGTTCTTC
CDR3: CASSQYSDEQFF
D: NA
V: TRBV4-2
length: 12
J: TRBJ2-1
size: NA

DNA: TGTGCCAGCAGCTTAGGAGGCCCGGGGAACTCCTACAATGAGCAGTTCTTC
CDR3: CASSLGGPGNSYNEQFF
D: NA
V: TRBV7-9
length: 17
J: TRBJ2-1
size: NA

DNA: TGTGCCAGCAGAACCGGGACAGAGTACGCGCTCCAGCATTTT
CDR3: CASRTGTEYALQHF
D: TRBD1
V: TRBV6-5
length: 14
J: TRBJ1-5
size: NA

DNA: TGCGCCACCCGGCAAGGACTAGCGGGGGGGCAAGAGACCCAGTACTTC
CDR3: CATRQGLAGGQETQYF
D: TRBD2
V: TRBV10-2
length: 16
J: TRBJ2-5
size: NA

DNA: TGTGCCAGCAGTTTATTTAACTCCTACGAGCAGTACTTC
CDR3: CASSLFNSYEQYF
D: NA
V: TRBV12-3/TRBV12-4
length: 13
J: TRBJ2-7
size: NA

DNA: TGTGCCAGCAGCCCCCCCGGTTCACCCAGGACCGGGGAGCTGTTTTTT
CDR3: CASSPPGSPRTGELFF
D: NA
V: TRBV14
length: 16
J: TRBJ2-2
size: NA

DNA: TGTGCCACCAGTCGGGTGGGGGGTTCACCCCTCCACTTT
CDR3: CATSRVGGSPLHF
D: NA
V: TRBV15
length: 13
J: TRBJ1-6
size: NA

DNA: TGTGCCAGCAGCCAAGTCACAGGGAAGAGCACAGATACGCAGTATTTT
CDR3: CASSQVTGKSTDTQYF
D: NA
V: TRBV3-1/TRBV3-2
length: 16
J: TRBJ2-3
size: NA

DNA: TGCGCCAGCAGCTTGGGCCGGGGTGGAGGGGTTCACACAGATACGCAGTATTTT
CDR3: CASSLGRGGGVHTDTQYF
D: NA
V: TRBV5-1
length: 18
J: TRBJ2-3
size: once

DNA: TGTGCCAGCAGTTTCACCGGGACTAGTCTTATCCGAGGAGGAGAGGAGCAGTTCTTC
CDR3: CASSFTGTSLIRGGEEQFF
D: TRBD2
V: TRBV7-3
length: 19
J: TRBJ2-1
size: once

DNA: TGTGCCACCCGGGACAGTTCCTATGGCTACACCTTC
CDR3: CATRDSSYGYTF
D: TRBD1
V: TRBV24-1
length: 12
J: TRBJ1-2
size: NA

DNA: TGCGCCAGCAGCCAAGATCAGGGGCGACGGACTGAAGCTTTCTTT
CDR3: CASSQDQGRRTEAFF
D: NA
V: TRBV4-1
length: 15
J: TRBJ1-1
size: NA

DNA: TGTGCCAGCAGCCAGACTAGCGGTTTCTACGAGCAGTACTTC
CDR3: CASSQTSGFYEQYF
D: TRBD2
V: TRBV7-9
length: 14
J: TRBJ2-7
size: NA

DNA: TGTGCCAGCAGCCCTTGGGGGGTAGGGGATGGATCCTACAATGAGCAGTTCTTC
CDR3: CASSPWGVGDGSYNEQFF
D: NA
V: TRBV7-6
length: 18
J: TRBJ2-1
size: NA

DNA: TGTGCCAGCAGTTATATTAGCGCCGGCGGGCCCCAGCATTTT
CDR3: CASSYISAGGPQHF
D: NA
V: TRBV7-9
length: 14
J: TRBJ1-5
size: NA

DNA: TGCGCCAGCAGCCAATCGGTAGGGGGCTACGAGCAGTACTTC
CDR3: CASSQSVGGYEQYF
D: NA
V: TRBV4-3
length: 14
J: TRBJ2-7
size: NA

DNA: TGTGCCATGACCGGGCAGGGATCCTACGAGCAGTACTTC
CDR3: CAMTGQGSYEQYF
D: NA
V: TRBV6-5
length: 13
J: TRBJ2-7
size: NA

DNA: TGTGCCAGCAGCCCGAGACTAGCGGGGAGTAAAGAGACCCAGTACTTC
CDR3: CASSPRLAGSKETQYF
D: TRBD2
V: TRBV9
length: 16
J: TRBJ2-5
size: NA

DNA: TGTGCCAGCAGTTTATGGCAATCGGGCGAGCAGTACTTC
CDR3: CASSLWQSGEQYF
D: NA
V: TRBV28
length: 13
J: TRBJ2-7
size: NA

DNA: TGTGCCAGCAGCTTTGGGACAGGGCGAAACTCCTACGAGCAGTACTTC
CDR3: CASSFGTGRNSYEQYF
D: NA
V: TRBV21-1
length: 16
J: TRBJ2-7
size: NA

DNA: NA
CDR3: CASSVDATLKLSF
D: NA
V: TRBV9
length: 13
J: TRBJ1-1
size: NA

DNA: NA
CDR3: CASSFSLVGTGAYEQYF
D: NA
V: TRBV12-1
length: 17
J: TRBJ2-7
size: NA

DNA: TGTGCCAGCAGGAATCTAGCGACTAGCACAGATACGCAGTATTTT
CDR3: CASRNLATSTDTQYF
D: NA
V: TRBV28
length: 15
J: TRBJ2-3
size: once

DNA: TGTGCCAGCAGCTTTATCACGGAGTCAGATACGCAGTATTTT
CDR3: CASSFITESDTQYF
D: NA
V: TRBV5-6
length: 14
J: TRBJ2-3
size: NA

DNA: TGTGCCAGCAGCCGAGGACAGGGTCAGCCCCAGCATTTT
CDR3: CASSRGQGQPQHF
D: TRBD1
V: TRBV7-2
length: 13
J: TRBJ1-5
size: NA

DNA: TGTGCCTGGAGTAACAGGGTAGGCTACACCTTC
CDR3: CAWSNRVGYTF
D: NA
V: TRBV30
length: 11
J: TRBJ1-2
size: few

DNA: TGTGCCAGCAGTTTTTCTACCGGGACAGCTGGAAACACCATATATTTT
CDR3: CASSFSTGTAGNTIYF
D: TRBD1
V: TRBV27
length: 16
J: TRBJ1-3
size: NA

DNA: TGTGCCAGCACCCCCGGGGTCGGAGAGACCCAGTACTTC
CDR3: CASTPGVGETQYF
D: NA
V: TRBV5-6
length: 13
J: TRBJ2-5
size: NA

DNA: TGCGCCAGCAGGGGGACAGGGGGACTCACCGGGGAGCTGTTTTTT
CDR3: CASRGTGGLTGELFF
D: TRBD1
V: TRBV5-1
length: 15
J: TRBJ2-2
size: once

DNA: TGTGCCAGCAGCATAACAGACAATGAGCAGTTCTTC
CDR3: CASSITDNEQFF
D: NA
V: TRBV9
length: 12
J: TRBJ2-1
size: once

DNA: TGCAGTGCTAGTCCAGGGCCGGGGGGGCAGTTCTTC
CDR3: CSASPGPGGQFF
D: TRBD2
V: TRBV20-1
length: 12
J: TRBJ2-1
size: few

DNA: TGTGCCAGCAGCTTAAGTCTAGCGGGAGGGAATGAGCAGTTCTTC
CDR3: CASSLSLAGGNEQFF
D: TRBD2
V: TRBV7-3
length: 15
J: TRBJ2-1
size: NA

DNA: TGTGCCAGCAGTGTGACTAGCGGGACAGATACGCAGTATTTT
CDR3: CASSVTSGTDTQYF
D: TRBD2
V: TRBV6-4
length: 14
J: TRBJ2-3
size: NA

DNA: TGTGCCAGCAGCCGGGGGGGGAGCTCCTACGAGCAGTACTTC
CDR3: CASSRGGSSYEQYF
D: TRBD2
V: TRBV11-2
length: 14
J: TRBJ2-7
size: NA

DNA: TGTGCCAGCAGCTTGGTCGCAGGGGCAGTCGGGGAGCTGTTTTTT
CDR3: CASSLVAGAVGELFF
D: NA
V: TRBV5-4
length: 15
J: TRBJ2-2
size: NA

DNA: TGTGCCAGCCGGGGGGGCGACAATGAGCAGTTCTTC
CDR3: CASRGGDNEQFF
D: TRBD2
V: TRBV4-2
length: 12
J: TRBJ2-1
size: NA

DNA: TGTGCTAGTGGTCCCCCTACCGGGACAGGGATATATGGCTACACCTTC
CDR3: CASGPPTGTGIYGYTF
D: TRBD1
V: TRBV12-5
length: 16
J: TRBJ1-2
size: NA

DNA: TGTGCCAGCAGCTTAAGTCCCGGGGGGCACGATGGCTACACCTTC
CDR3: CASSLSPGGHDGYTF
D: NA
V: TRBV7-3
length: 15
J: TRBJ1-2
size: few

DNA: TGTGCCAGCAGACAGGGGGCAAGGTCTGAAGCTTTCTTT
CDR3: CASRQGARSEAFF
D: TRBD1
V: TRBV19
length: 13
J: TRBJ1-1
size: NA

DNA: TGTGCCAGCATAGGAGGTCTAGCGGGAGTAGAGACCCAGTACTTC
CDR3: CASIGGLAGVETQYF
D: TRBD2
V: TRBV6-5
length: 15
J: TRBJ2-5
size: NA

DNA: TGCGCCAGCAGCCAGATCACTAGCGGTGACTACGAGCAGTACTTC
CDR3: CASSQITSGDYEQYF
D: TRBD2
V: TRBV4-1
length: 15
J: TRBJ2-7
size: few

DNA: TGTGCCAGCAGCCAAGTGTGGGGGCCCCTAATTTTT
CDR3: CASSQVWGPLIF
D: NA
V: TRBV3-1/TRBV3-2
length: 12
J: TRBJ1-1
size: NA

DNA: TGTGCCAGCAGTGACAGACGATCTGGGATCATTGAAGCTTTCTTT
CDR3: CASSDRRSGIIEAFF
D: NA
V: TRBV7-6
length: 15
J: TRBJ1-1
size: NA